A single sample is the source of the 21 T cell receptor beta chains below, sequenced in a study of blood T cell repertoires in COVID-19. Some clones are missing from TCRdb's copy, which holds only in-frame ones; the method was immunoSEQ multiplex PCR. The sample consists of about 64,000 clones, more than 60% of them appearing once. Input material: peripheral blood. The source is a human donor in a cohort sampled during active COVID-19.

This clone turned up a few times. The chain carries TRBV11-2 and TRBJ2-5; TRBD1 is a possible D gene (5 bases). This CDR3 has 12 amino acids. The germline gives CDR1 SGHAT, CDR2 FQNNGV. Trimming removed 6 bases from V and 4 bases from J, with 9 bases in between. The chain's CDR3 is CASRGRRETQYF. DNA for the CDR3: TGTGCCAGCAGGGGGCGCCGAGAGACCCAGTACTTC.

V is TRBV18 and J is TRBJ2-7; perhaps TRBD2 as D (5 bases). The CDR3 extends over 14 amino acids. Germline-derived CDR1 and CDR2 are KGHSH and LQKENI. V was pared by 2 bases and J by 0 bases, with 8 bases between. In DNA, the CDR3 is TGTGCCAGCTCACCAACGGGGAGCTCCTACGAGCAGTACTTC. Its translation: CASSPTGSSYEQYF. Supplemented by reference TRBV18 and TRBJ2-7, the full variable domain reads NAGVMQNPRHLVRRRGQEARLRCSPMKGHSHVYWYRQLPEEGLKFMVYLQKENIIDESGMPKERFSAEFPKEGPSILRIQQVVRGDSAAYFCASSPTGSSYEQYFGPGTRLTVT.

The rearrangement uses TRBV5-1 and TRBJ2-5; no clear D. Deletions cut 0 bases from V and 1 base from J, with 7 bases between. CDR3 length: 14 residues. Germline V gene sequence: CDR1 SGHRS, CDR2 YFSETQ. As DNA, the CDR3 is TGCGCCAGCAGCTTGGTGGTCGGCCAAGAGACCCAGTACTTC. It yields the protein CASSLVVGQETQYF.

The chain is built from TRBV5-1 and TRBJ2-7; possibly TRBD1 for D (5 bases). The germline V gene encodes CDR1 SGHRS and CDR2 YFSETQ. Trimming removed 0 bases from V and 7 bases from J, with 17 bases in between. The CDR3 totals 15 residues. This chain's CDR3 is CASSLGRPPREEQYF. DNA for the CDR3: TGCGCCAGCAGCTTGGGGCGGCCCCCCAGGGAAGAGCAGTACTTC.

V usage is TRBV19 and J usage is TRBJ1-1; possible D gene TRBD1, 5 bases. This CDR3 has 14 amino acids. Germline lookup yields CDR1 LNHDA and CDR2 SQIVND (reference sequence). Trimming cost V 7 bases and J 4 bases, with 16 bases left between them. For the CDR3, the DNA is TGTGCCAGTATCGAAGCAGGGTACAGCACTGAAGCTTTCTTT. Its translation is CASIEAGYSTEAFF.

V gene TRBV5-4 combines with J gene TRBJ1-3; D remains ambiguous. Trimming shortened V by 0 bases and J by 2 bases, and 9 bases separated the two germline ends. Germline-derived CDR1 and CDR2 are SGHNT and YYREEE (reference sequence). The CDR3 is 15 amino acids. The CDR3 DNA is TGTGCCAGCAGCTTGGCTGGCCAGGCTGGAAACACCATATATTTT. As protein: CASSLAGQAGNTIYF.

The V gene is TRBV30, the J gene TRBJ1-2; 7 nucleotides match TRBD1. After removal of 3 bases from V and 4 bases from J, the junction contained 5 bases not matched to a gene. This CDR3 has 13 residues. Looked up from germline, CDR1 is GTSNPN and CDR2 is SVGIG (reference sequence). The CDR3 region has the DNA TGTGCCTGGAGCGCCACAGGGGCCTATGGCTACACCTTC. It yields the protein CAWSATGAYGYTF.

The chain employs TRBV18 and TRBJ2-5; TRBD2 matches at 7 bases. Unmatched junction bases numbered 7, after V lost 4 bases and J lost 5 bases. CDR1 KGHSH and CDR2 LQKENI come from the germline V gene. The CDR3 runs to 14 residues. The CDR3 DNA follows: TGTGCCAGCTCACAGGACCGGGGAGGGGAGACCCAGTACTTC. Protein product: CASSQDRGGETQYF.

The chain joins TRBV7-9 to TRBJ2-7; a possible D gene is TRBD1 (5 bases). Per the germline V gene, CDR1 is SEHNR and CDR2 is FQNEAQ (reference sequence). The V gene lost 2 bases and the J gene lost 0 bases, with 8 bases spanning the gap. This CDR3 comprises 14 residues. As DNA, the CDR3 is TGTGCCAGCAGCTTACCCGACAGCTCCTACGAGCAGTACTTC. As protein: CASSLPDSSYEQYF.

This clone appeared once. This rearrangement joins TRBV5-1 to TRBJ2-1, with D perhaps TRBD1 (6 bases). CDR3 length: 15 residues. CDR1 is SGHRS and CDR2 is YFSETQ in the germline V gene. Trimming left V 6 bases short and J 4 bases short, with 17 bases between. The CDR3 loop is CASTRTTGTYNEQFF. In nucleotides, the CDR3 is TGCGCCAGCACCCGTACGACAGGAACTTACAATGAGCAGTTCTTC.

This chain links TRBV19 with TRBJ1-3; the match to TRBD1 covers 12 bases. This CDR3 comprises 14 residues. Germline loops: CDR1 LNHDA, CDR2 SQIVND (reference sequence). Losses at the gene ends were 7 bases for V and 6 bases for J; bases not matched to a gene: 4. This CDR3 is CASKGQGAENTIYF. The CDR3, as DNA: TGTGCCAGTAAGGGACAGGGGGCCGAAAACACCATATATTTT.

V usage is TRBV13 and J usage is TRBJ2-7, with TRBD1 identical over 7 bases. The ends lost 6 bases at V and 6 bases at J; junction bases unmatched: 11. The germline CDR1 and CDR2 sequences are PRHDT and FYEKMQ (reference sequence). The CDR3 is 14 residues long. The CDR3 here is CASSRDRTMSEQYF. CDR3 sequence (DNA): TGTGCCAGCAGTCGGGACAGAACGATGTCCGAGCAGTACTTC.

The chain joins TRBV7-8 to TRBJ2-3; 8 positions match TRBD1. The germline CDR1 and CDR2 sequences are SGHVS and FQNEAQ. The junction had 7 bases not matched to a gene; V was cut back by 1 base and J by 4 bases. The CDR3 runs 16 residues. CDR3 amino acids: CASSLGVAGGADTQYF. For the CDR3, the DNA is TGTGCCAGCAGCTTAGGCGTGGCAGGGGGCGCAGATACGCAGTATTTT.

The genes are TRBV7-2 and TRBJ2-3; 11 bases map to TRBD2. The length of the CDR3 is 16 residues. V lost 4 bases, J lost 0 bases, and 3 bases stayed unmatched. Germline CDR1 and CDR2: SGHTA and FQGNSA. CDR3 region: CASSSGTSGSTDTQYF. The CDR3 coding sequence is TGTGCCAGCAGCTCTGGGACTAGCGGTAGCACAGATACGCAGTATTTT.

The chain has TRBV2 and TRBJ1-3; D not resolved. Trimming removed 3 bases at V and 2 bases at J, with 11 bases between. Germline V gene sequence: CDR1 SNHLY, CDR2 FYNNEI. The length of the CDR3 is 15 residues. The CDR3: CASSDLQTTGNTIYF. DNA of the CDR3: TGTGCCAGCAGTGATTTGCAGACAACTGGAAACACCATATATTTT.

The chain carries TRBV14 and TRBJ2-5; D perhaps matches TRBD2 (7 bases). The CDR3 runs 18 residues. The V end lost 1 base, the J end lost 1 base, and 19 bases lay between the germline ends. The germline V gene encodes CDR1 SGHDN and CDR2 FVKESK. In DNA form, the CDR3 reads TGTGCCAGCAGCCAAGGGACCCTCCGGGGGGCCGGCCAAGAGACCCAGTACTTC. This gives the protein CASSQGTLRGAGQETQYF.

The DNA for the CDR3 is TGTGCCAGCAGCTTTAGCAGGGACACTGAAGCTTTCTTT. Translating gives CASSFSRDTEAFF. This chain links TRBV7-2 with TRBJ1-1; possibly TRBD1 for D (5 bases). This CDR3 has 13 amino acids. Germline CDR1 is SGHTA and CDR2 is FQGNSA. The V gene lost 3 bases and the J gene lost 3 bases, with 8 bases spanning the gap.

The CDR3 bases are TGTGCCAGCTCACCACCGGGACAGGGCTTTCATGAGCAGTTCTTC. This translates into CASSPPGQGFHEQFF. The gene calls are TRBV18 and TRBJ2-1; 9 bases line up with TRBD1. The CDR3 spans 15 residues. V trimming: 0 bases; J trimming: 8 bases; junction bases outside the gene matches: 5. Germline V gene lookup returns CDR1 KGHSH and CDR2 LQKENI.

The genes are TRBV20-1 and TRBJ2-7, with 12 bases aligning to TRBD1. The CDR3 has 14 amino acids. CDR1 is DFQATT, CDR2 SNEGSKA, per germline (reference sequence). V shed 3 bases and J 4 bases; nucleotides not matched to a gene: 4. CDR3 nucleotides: TGCAGTGCTAGTGGGGGACAGGGGGCTTACGAGCAGTACTTC. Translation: CSASGGQGAYEQYF.

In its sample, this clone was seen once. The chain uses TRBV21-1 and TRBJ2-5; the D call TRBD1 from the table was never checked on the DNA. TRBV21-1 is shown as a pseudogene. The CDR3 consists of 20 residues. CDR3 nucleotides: TGTGCCAGCAGCAAAGAGGCGGGGACAGGGGACGAACAGAGCCAAGAGACCCAGTACTTC. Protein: CASSKEAGTGDEQSQETQYF.

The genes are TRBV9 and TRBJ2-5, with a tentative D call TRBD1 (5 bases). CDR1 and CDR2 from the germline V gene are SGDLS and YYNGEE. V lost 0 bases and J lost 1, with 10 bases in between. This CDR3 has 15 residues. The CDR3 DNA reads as TGTGCCAGCAGCGTAGGGATAGGGGCCCAAGAGACCCAGTACTTC. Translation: CASSVGIGAQETQYF.